This passage covers 15 T cell receptor beta chains from one sample sequenced in a study of blood T cell repertoires in COVID-19. Clones were read by immunoSEQ multiplex PCR, and TCRdb kept only the in-frame ones, dropping some. The sample carries 110,000 to 150,000 clones, around nine tenths recorded once. The specimen sequenced was peripheral blood. Source of these receptors: a woman aged 40 to 50 with acute or convalescent COVID-19.

The V call is TRBV4-3, the J call TRBJ2-1, with TRBD2 matching 11 bases. V was pared by 0 bases and J by 1 base, with 5 bases of the junction left unmatched. CDR1 and CDR2 from the germline V gene are LGHNA and YSLEER. The CDR3 is 18 residues long. CDR3 sequence (DNA): TGCGCCAGCAGCCAAGATCGACTAGCGGGGATTTCCTACAATGAGCAGTTCTTC. Its protein product is CASSQDRLAGISYNEQFF.

CDR3 DNA sequence: TGTGCCAGCAGTCTCGACCCCCCCGGACAGGGTTTTGGTGAAAAACTGTTTTTT. Its protein product is CASSLDPPGQGFGEKLFF. The V and J genes are TRBV6-6 and TRBJ1-4; 8 bases match TRBD1. The V and J ends lost 5 bases and 7 bases, in that order; junction bases with no gene match: 18. Germline values: CDR1 MNHNY, CDR2 SVGAGI (reference sequence). This CDR3 spans 18 amino acids.

This clone was seen only a few times. V usage is TRBV6-4 and J usage is TRBJ2-7; 8 bases align to TRBD2. The CDR3 runs 15 residues. Germline-derived CDR1 and CDR2 are MRHNA and SNTAGT. V was clipped by 8 bases and J by 6 bases; unmatched bases: 15. The CDR3 DNA reads TGTGCCAGCTCTGGTAGTAGCGGGATTTATATCGAGCAGTACTTC. Translating gives CASSGSSGIYIEQYF.

V is TRBV19 and J is TRBJ2-1; 8 bases agree with TRBD2. CDR3 size: 12 residues. Trimming removed 9 bases from V and 2 bases from J; junction bases left unmatched: 0. The germline gives CDR1 LNHDA, CDR2 SQIVND (reference sequence). The CDR3 sequence: CASGRAYNEQFF. In DNA form, the CDR3 reads TGTGCCAGCGGGAGGGCCTACAATGAGCAGTTCTTC. The full variable domain, rest sourced from reference TRBV19 and TRBJ2-1, is DGGITQSPKYLFRKEGQNVTLSCEQNLNHDAMYWYRQDPGQGLRLIYYSQIVNDFQKGDIAEGYSVSREKKESFPLTVTSAQKNPTAFYLCASGRAYNEQFFGPGTRLTVL.

V gene TRBV12-5 combines with J gene TRBJ2-3; 7 nucleotides align to TRBD1. This CDR3 is built from 13 residues. J gave up 6 bases and V 6 bases, and 6 bases lay outside the gene matches. The germline CDR1 and CDR2 sequences are LGHNT and FRNRAP. CDR3 region: CASGPTGVDTQYF. CDR3 coding DNA: TGTGCTAGTGGACCAACAGGGGTCGATACGCAGTATTTT.

The chain uses TRBV6-2 or TRBV6-3 and TRBJ1-4; no firm D call. Germline V gene sequence: CDR1 MNHEY, CDR2 SVGEGT. V dropped 0 bases and J dropped 8 bases, with 4 bases sitting between them. This CDR3 is built from 12 residues. This CDR3 reads CASSYSREKLFF. Here the CDR3 DNA reads TGTGCCAGCAGTTACTCGCGCGAAAAACTGTTTTTT.

This rearrangement joins TRBV9 to TRBJ2-1; 7 nucleotides agree with TRBD1. Germline CDR1 SGDLS, CDR2 YYNGEE. CDR3 size: 15 residues. V shed 3 bases, J shed 6 bases, and the junction held 9 bases outside the gene matches. The CDR3 coding sequence is TGTGCCAGCAGCGAGCTCCTCTCAGGGGGCAATGAGCAGTTCTTC. Its translation is CASSELLSGGNEQFF.

This rearrangement joins TRBV7-9 to TRBJ1-3; tentative D call: TRBD1 (5 bases). Per germline, CDR1 SEHNR and CDR2 FQNEAQ (reference sequence). Trimming removed 5 bases at V and 0 bases at J, with 14 bases between. The CDR3 is 16 residues long. Written as DNA, the CDR3 is TGTGCCAGCAGCGCCCGCGGGGCTCCCTCTGGAAACACCATATATTTT. Protein product: CASSARGAPSGNTIYF.

In this sample, this clone turned up once. This sequence joins TRBV6-5 and TRBJ1-4; maybe TRBD1 (6 bases). The CDR3 loop spans 15 amino acids. The ends were cut back, 0 bases at V and 7 bases at J, with 12 bases in the middle. Germline V CDR1 and CDR2: MNHEY, SVGAGI. The CDR3 loop reads CASSYSYRDGEKLFF. The CDR3 DNA follows: TGTGCCAGCAGTTACTCATACAGGGACGGTGAAAAACTGTTTTTT.

The chain couples TRBV30 to TRBJ1-1, with D maybe TRBD1 (5 bases). The CDR3 runs to 13 residues. Germline lookup yields CDR1 GTSNPN and CDR2 SVGIG (reference sequence). V was pared by 4 bases and J by 0 bases, with 9 bases between. CDR3 loop: CAWTRAMNTEAFF. The CDR3 DNA reads as TGTGCCTGGACCAGGGCCATGAACACTGAAGCTTTCTTT.

This chain links TRBV12-5 with TRBJ1-1; 8 nucleotides agree with TRBD1. The CDR3 loop spans 14 amino acids. The germline V gene encodes CDR1 LGHNT and CDR2 FRNRAP. J gave up 1 base and V 6 bases, and 4 bases lay outside the gene matches. CDR3 sequence reads: CASGKDRGNTEAFF. DNA of the CDR3: TGTGCTAGTGGAAAAGACAGGGGGAACACTGAAGCTTTCTTT.

The rearrangement uses TRBV5-1 and TRBJ2-1, with TRBD2 identical over 8 bases. Germline values: CDR1 SGHRS, CDR2 YFSETQ. J was trimmed by 9 bases and V by 0 bases; bases with no gene match: 8. There are 15 residues in the CDR3. As DNA, the CDR3 is TGCGCCAGCAGCTTGGTGGTAGCGGGAATAGGTGAGCAGTTCTTC. Encoded protein: CASSLVVAGIGEQFF.

This chain uses TRBV3-1 (or the pseudogene TRBV3-2) with TRBJ1-3, with D possibly TRBD1 on 5 matching bases. The CDR3 has 16 amino acids. Per the germline V gene, CDR1 is LGHDT and CDR2 is YNNKEL (reference sequence). V was shortened by 6 bases and J by 2 bases, with 17 bases between the two germline ends. The DNA for the CDR3 is TGTGCCAGCAGTATACCGCAGGGAGGGACTGGAAACACCATATATTTT. It codes for CASSIPQGGTGNTIYF.

CDR3 in DNA: TGTGCCAGCAGCTTAAGTGGGACAGGCTTCAATGAGCAGTTCTTC. Amino acids: CASSLSGTGFNEQFF. This rearrangement joins TRBV7-2 to TRBJ2-1, with TRBD1 identical over 8 bases. The CDR3 spans 15 residues. With V trimmed by 2 bases and J by 6 bases, 6 bases remained unmatched. Germline CDR1 SGHTA, CDR2 FQGNSA.

This chain links TRBV7-2 with TRBJ2-7; 9 bases are shared with TRBD2. Germline values: CDR1 SGHTA, CDR2 FQGNSA. The junction had 15 bases not matched to a gene; V was cut back by 0 bases and J by 3 bases. The CDR3 runs 19 residues. DNA for the CDR3: TGTGCCAGCAGCTTAGCGCATGGTAGCGGGAGCTTAATGGACTACGAGCAGTACTTC. This gives the protein CASSLAHGSGSLMDYEQYF.